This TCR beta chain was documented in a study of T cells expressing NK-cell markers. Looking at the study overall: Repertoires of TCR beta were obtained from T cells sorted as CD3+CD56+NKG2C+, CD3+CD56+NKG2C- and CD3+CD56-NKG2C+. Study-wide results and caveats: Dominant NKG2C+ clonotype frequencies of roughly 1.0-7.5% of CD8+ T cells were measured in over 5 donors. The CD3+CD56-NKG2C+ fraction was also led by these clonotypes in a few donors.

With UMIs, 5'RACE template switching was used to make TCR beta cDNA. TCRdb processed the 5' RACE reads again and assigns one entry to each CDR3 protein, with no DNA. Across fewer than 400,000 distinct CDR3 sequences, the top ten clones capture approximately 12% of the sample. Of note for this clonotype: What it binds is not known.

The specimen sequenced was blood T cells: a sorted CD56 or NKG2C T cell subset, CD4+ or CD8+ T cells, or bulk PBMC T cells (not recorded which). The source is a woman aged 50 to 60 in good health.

CDR3 sequence reads: CASSPAGLNEKLFF. J is TRBJ1-4 and V is TRBV12-3 or TRBV12-4; TCRdb outputs TRBD1, but without DNA this stays unchecked. The CDR3 totals 14 residues.